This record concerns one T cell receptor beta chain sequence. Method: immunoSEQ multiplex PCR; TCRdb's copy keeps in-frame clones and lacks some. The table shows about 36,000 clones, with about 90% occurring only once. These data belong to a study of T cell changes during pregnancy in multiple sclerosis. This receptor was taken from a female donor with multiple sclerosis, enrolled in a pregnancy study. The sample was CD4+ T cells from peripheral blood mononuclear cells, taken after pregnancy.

The CDR3 region has the DNA TGTGCCAGCAGCTCTCTCCCCCCCGCGGGAGGGGAGCTGTTTTTT. Translated, it gives CASSSLPPAGGELFF. V is TRBV7-9 and J is TRBJ2-2; D might be TRBD2 (6 bases). This CDR3 has 15 amino acids. Germline V gene sequence: CDR1 SEHNR, CDR2 FQNEAQ (reference sequence). V lost 4 bases to trimming and J lost 8 bases, with 17 bases between them.